This is a list of T cell receptor beta chains from one sample in a study of blood T cell repertoires in COVID-19. The data were produced by immunoSEQ multiplex PCR, yet TCRdb's version contains in-frame clones alone and is incomplete. The table lists hundreds of thousands of clones, around 82% of them singletons, with more than 8% in the top ten. The specimen was peripheral blood. Receptor source: a woman aged 45-60 years with acute or convalescent COVID-19. The CDR3 runs from the conserved cysteine through the conserved F or W. D genes are given only for firm matches. Some rows have no size entry. The others give once, few or many, or a class for an expanded clone.

TRBD2	TRBV10-3	NA	TRBJ2-5	CAIRTSGSGETQYF	TGTGCCATTAGGACTAGCGGGAGTGGAGAGACCCAGTACTTC
TRBD1	TRBV27	NA	TRBJ2-7	CASSRATGGSWYEQYF	TGTGCCAGCAGTCGAGCCACAGGGGGCTCGTGGTACGAGCAGTACTTC
TRBD2	TRBV4-1	NA	TRBJ2-5	CASSPLGPSGIWEQETQYF	TGCGCCAGCAGCCCCCTTGGGCCTAGCGGGATATGGGAACAAGAGACCCAGTACTTC
NA	TRBV6-6	NA	TRBJ2-7	CAGRGPNYEQYF	TGTGCCGGGCGGGGACCCAATTACGAGCAGTACTTC
NA	TRBV4-1	NA	TRBJ2-2	CASSQGMIAGTGELFF	TGCGCCAGCAGCCAAGGGATGATCGCAGGCACCGGGGAGCTGTTTTTT
NA	TRBV24-1	NA	TRBJ2-7	CATSDSSLHEQYF	TGTGCCACCAGTGATTCGTCTCTACACGAGCAGTACTTC
TRBD1	TRBV18	NA	TRBJ1-6	CASSPPGQGNSPLHF	TGTGCCAGCTCACCTCCGGGACAGGGGAATTCACCCCTCCACTTT
NA	TRBV11-2	NA	TRBJ2-5	CASSLEYAGAGETQYF	TGTGCCAGCAGCTTAGAATACGCAGGGGCGGGAGAGACCCAGTACTTC
NA	TRBV28	NA	TRBJ2-3	CASFASTDTQYF	TGTGCCAGCTTTGCGAGCACAGATACGCAGTATTTT
NA	TRBV28	NA	TRBJ2-1	CASTPRGLGDNEQFF	TGTGCCAGCACCCCCAGGGGCCTAGGGGACAATGAGCAGTTCTTC
NA	TRBV11-3	NA	TRBJ2-3	CASSLGAGADTQYF	TGTGCCAGCAGCTTAGGTGCCGGGGCAGATACGCAGTATTTT
TRBD2	TRBV6-2/TRBV6-3	NA	TRBJ2-5	CASSYGLAGVPETQYF	TGTGCCAGCAGTTACGGGCTAGCGGGAGTGCCGGAGACCCAGTACTTC
TRBD2	TRBV6-5	NA	TRBJ2-1	CASSYSLAGSGEQFF	TGTGCCAGCAGTTACTCACTAGCGGGATCGGGTGAGCAGTTCTTC
TRBD1	TRBV10-2	NA	TRBJ2-2	CASSSWDRNTGELFF	TGCGCCAGCAGCTCTTGGGACAGGAACACCGGGGAGCTGTTTTTT
NA	TRBV21-1	NA	TRBJ2-2	CASSKKNCLRANTGELFF	TGTGCCAGCAGCAAAAAAAATTGCCTGAGAGCGAACACCGGGGAGCTGTTTTTT
TRBD2	TRBV18	NA	TRBJ2-1	CASSPPGTSNEQFF	TGTGCCAGCTCACCACCCGGGACTAGCAATGAGCAGTTCTTC
NA	TRBV19	NA	TRBJ1-1	CASRWGVTEAFF	TGTGCCAGTAGGTGGGGGGTCACTGAAGCTTTCTTT
NA	TRBV11-3	NA	TRBJ2-1	CASSLFRSSDEQFF	TGTGCCAGCAGCTTGTTCCGGAGTAGCGATGAGCAGTTCTTC
TRBD1	TRBV10-1	NA	TRBJ1-2	CASSLGQNYGYTF	TGCGCCAGCAGCCTGGGACAGAACTATGGCTACACCTTC
NA	TRBV6-2/TRBV6-3	NA	TRBJ2-5	CASSPGLRETQYF	TGTGCCAGCAGCCCGGGACTGAGGGAGACCCAGTACTTC
NA	TRBV12-3/TRBV12-4	NA	TRBJ1-1	CASSRGSEAFF	TGTGCCAGCAGCAGGGGTTCTGAAGCTTTCTTT
NA	TRBV6-6	NA	TRBJ2-5	CASSFSSVQETQYF	TGTGCCAGCAGTTTCTCTAGCGTCCAAGAGACCCAGTACTTC
TRBD1	TRBV7-9	NA	TRBJ1-6	CASSSTGTGTFHNSPLHF	TGTGCCAGCAGCTCCACCGGGACAGGGACATTCCATAATTCACCCCTCCACTTT
TRBD1	TRBV7-2	NA	TRBJ1-2	CASSFSGTGGEGYTF	TGTGCCAGCAGCTTCTCCGGGACAGGAGGGGAGGGCTACACCTTC
NA	TRBV3-1/TRBV3-2	NA	TRBJ1-3	CASSRGISSGNTIYF	TGTGCCAGCAGCCGAGGGATTAGCTCTGGAAACACCATATATTTT
NA	TRBV5-1	NA	TRBJ2-5	CASSLGQETQYF	TGCGCCAGCAGCTTGGGGCAGGAGACCCAGTACTTC
NA	TRBV19	few	TRBJ1-1	CASSIWGTGRTEAFF	TGTGCCAGTAGTATTTGGGGCACCGGACGGACTGAAGCTTTCTTT
NA	TRBV28	NA	TRBJ1-5	CASSSGVQPQHF	TGTGCCAGCAGTTCAGGGGTTCAGCCCCAGCATTTT
TRBD1	TRBV28	few	TRBJ1-1	CASSFQLGQGPGGTEAFF	TGTGCCAGCAGTTTCCAACTCGGACAGGGGCCAGGAGGGACTGAAGCTTTCTTT
TRBD2	TRBV19	NA	TRBJ2-1	CASSPGGLAGYNEQFF	TGTGCCAGTAGCCCGGGGGGGCTAGCGGGCTACAATGAGCAGTTCTTC
TRBD2	TRBV5-4	NA	TRBJ2-7	CASSLRTSGSPYEQYF	TGTGCCAGCAGCTTGCGGACTAGCGGGAGTCCCTACGAGCAGTACTTC
TRBD2	TRBV28	NA	TRBJ2-3	CASSWASGLGTDTQYF	TGTGCCAGCAGTTGGGCTAGCGGGCTTGGCACAGATACGCAGTATTTT
TRBD2	TRBV7-9	NA	TRBJ2-1	CASSFVLIAGGPGEQFF	TGTGCCAGCAGCTTTGTTCTCATAGCGGGAGGGCCAGGTGAGCAGTTCTTC
TRBD2	TRBV19	NA	TRBJ2-7	CASSPPTGYTSGSPLREQYF	TGTGCCAGTAGTCCTCCGACAGGCTATACTAGCGGGAGCCCCTTGAGGGAGCAGTACTTC
TRBD1	TRBV19	NA	TRBJ2-2	CASSIDGRGSPANTGELFF	TGTGCCAGTAGTATAGACGGCAGGGGGTCCCCCGCGAACACCGGGGAGCTGTTTTTT
TRBD2	TRBV6-5	NA	TRBJ2-3	CASSLSGRSTDTQYF	TGTGCCAGCAGTCTGAGCGGGAGAAGCACAGATACGCAGTATTTT
NA	TRBV6-6	NA	TRBJ2-1	CASSYEGYNEQFF	TGTGCCAGCAGTTACGAGGGCTACAATGAGCAGTTCTTC
TRBD2	TRBV6-4	NA	TRBJ2-1	CASSVGTSGRNEQFF	TGTGCCAGCAGTGTCGGGACTAGCGGGCGTAATGAGCAGTTCTTC
NA	TRBV5-1	NA	TRBJ1-3	CASSLAGQAGNTIYF	TGCGCCAGCAGCTTGGCAGGGCAGGCTGGAAACACCATATATTTT
TRBD1	TRBV7-9	NA	TRBJ2-2	CASRSDRGPNTGELFF	TGTGCCAGCAGATCCGACAGGGGGCCAAACACCGGGGAGCTGTTTTTT
NA	TRBV24-1	once	TRBJ2-1	CATATSLLEDEQFF	TGTGCCACCGCTACTAGTCTACTAGAGGATGAGCAGTTCTTC
TRBD1	TRBV5-1	NA	TRBJ2-3	CASSLTGGFTDTQYF	TGCGCCAGCAGCTTGACAGGGGGCTTTACAGATACGCAGTATTTT
TRBD2	TRBV6-6	NA	TRBJ2-5	CASSYSRFGGGETQYF	TGTGCCAGCAGTTACTCTCGGTTTGGGGGGGGAGAGACCCAGTACTTC
NA	TRBV5-1	NA	TRBJ2-1	CASSLGELISSYNEQFF	TGCGCCAGCAGCTTGGGAGAACTCATAAGCTCCTACAATGAGCAGTTCTTC
NA	TRBV6-2/TRBV6-3	NA	TRBJ2-3	CASSYHPRGQYF	TGTGCCAGCAGTTACCATCCTCGGGGGCAGTATTTT
NA	TRBV14	NA	TRBJ2-7	CASSFPPTDNPGEQYF	TGTGCCAGCAGCTTCCCCCCGACAGACAACCCGGGTGAGCAGTACTTC